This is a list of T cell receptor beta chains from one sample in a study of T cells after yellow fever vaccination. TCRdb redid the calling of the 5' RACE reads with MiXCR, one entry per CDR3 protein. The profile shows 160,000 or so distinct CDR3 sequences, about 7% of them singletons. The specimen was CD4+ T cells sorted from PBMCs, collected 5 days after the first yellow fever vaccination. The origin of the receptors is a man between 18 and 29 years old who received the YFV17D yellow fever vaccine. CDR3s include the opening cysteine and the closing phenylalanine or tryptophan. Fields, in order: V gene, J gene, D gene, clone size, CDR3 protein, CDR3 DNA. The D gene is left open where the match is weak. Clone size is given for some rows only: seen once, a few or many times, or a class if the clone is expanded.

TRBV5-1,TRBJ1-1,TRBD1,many,CASRRGTGESTEAFF,TGCGCCAGCCGAAGAGGGACAGGGGAGAGCACTGAAGCTTTCTTT
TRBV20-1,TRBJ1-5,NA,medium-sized,CSATPSNQPQHF,TGCAGTGCTACCCCTAGCAATCAGCCCCAGCATTTT
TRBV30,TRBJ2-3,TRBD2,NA,CAWTSKRGGLGWTDTQYF,TGTGCCTGGACCTCTAAGCGGGGGGGCTTAGGTTGGACAGATACGCAGTATTTT
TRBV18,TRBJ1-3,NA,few,CASSPRSGGSSGNTIYF,TGTGCCAGCTCACCACGTTCCGGGGGGTCCTCTGGAAACACCATATATTTT
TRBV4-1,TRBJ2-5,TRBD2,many,CASSQEWAGGQETQYF,TGCGCCAGCAGCCAAGAGTGGGCGGGGGGGCAAGAGACCCAGTACTTC
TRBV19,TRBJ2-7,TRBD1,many,CASSRRDSFDEQYF,TGTGCCAGTAGTCGACGGGACAGCTTTGACGAGCAGTACTTC
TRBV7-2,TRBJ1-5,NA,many,CASSSRSGNQPQHF,TGTGCCAGCAGCTCCAGGTCGGGGAATCAGCCCCAGCATTTT
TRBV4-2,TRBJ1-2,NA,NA,CASSQDKRQQYGYTF,TGTGCCAGCAGCCAAGATAAGAGGCAACAGTATGGCTACACCTTC
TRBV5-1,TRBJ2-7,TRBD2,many,CASSLGLGVTYEQYF,TGCGCCAGCAGCTTAGGACTAGGAGTGACCTACGAGCAGTACTTC
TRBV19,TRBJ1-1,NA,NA,CASSTPTQGYTEAFF,TGTGCCAGTAGTACCCCCACACAGGGCTACACTGAAGCTTTCTTT
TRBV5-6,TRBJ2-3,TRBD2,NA,CASSRTSGANTQYF,TGTGCCAGCAGCCGGACTAGCGGGGCGAATACGCAGTATTTT